These 26 T cell receptor beta chains share one sample of origin, sequenced in a study of T-cell reconstitution after alpha-beta-depleted transplantation in children. Unique molecular identifiers were built into the TCRbeta library. TCRdb ran MiXCR on the PCR reads and lists one entry per CDR3 protein. The sample includes some 520,000 distinct CDR3 sequences, approximately 32% of them seen just once. The sample consisted of PBMCs from the stem cell graft donor, taken from the stem cell graft. These receptor sequences come from a human donor who donated a stem cell graft to a child with aplastic anemia.

The chain employs TRBV6-1 and TRBJ1-3; D uncertain. Trimming pared 5 bases from V and 2 bases from J, leaving 13 bases between. Germline-derived CDR1 and CDR2 are MNHNS and SASEGT. This CDR3 comprises 15 residues. The DNA of the CDR3 is TGTGCCAGCAGTCCCCGGACGGTCACTGGAAACACCATATATTTT. Amino acids: CASSPRTVTGNTIYF.

The chain uses TRBV7-2 and TRBJ1-2; D perhaps matches TRBD1 (6 bases). V gave up 2 bases and J gave up 5 bases, with 9 bases separating them. The CDR3 length is 13 residues. CDR1 and CDR2 (germline): SGHTA, FQGNSA. The CDR3 sequence: CASSLQGFYGYTF. The DNA for the CDR3 is TGTGCCAGCAGCTTACAGGGGTTTTATGGCTACACCTTC.

The chain has TRBV20-1 and TRBJ2-1, with 8 bases identical to TRBD2. V gave up 8 bases and J gave up 8 bases; unmatched junction bases: 11. This CDR3 has 13 amino acids. Per germline, CDR1 DFQATT and CDR2 SNEGSKA (reference sequence). CDR3 sequence: CSLQGTSRHEQFF. In nucleotides, the CDR3 is TGCAGTCTTCAGGGGACTAGTCGCCATGAGCAGTTCTTC.

V gene TRBV30 combines with J gene TRBJ2-2, with D perhaps matching TRBD2 (5 bases). The CDR3 length is 11 residues. Germline V gives CDR1 GTSNPN, CDR2 SVGIG (reference sequence). V was cut by 7 bases and J by 6 bases, with 9 bases left in between. DNA for the CDR3: TGTGCCTTACGGGATTCCGGGGAGCTGTTTTTT. Protein sequence: CALRDSGELFF.

The V call is TRBV28, the J call TRBJ2-7; 7 nucleotides match TRBD2. CDR3 length: 14 amino acids. CDR1 is MDHEN and CDR2 is SYDVKM in the germline V gene. Losses at the gene ends were 4 bases for V and 0 bases for J; bases not matched to a gene: 3. The CDR3 here is CASSSLASSYEQYF. The CDR3, as DNA: TGTGCCAGCAGTTCACTAGCGAGCTCCTACGAGCAGTACTTC.

The genes are TRBV28 and TRBJ1-3; weak D call: TRBD1 (5 bases). This CDR3 region has 15 residues. With 2 bases removed from V and 7 bases from J, the gap between germline ends came to 15 bases. Germline CDR1 and CDR2: MDHEN and SYDVKM. The CDR3 is CASSLIPGDGNTIYF. CDR3 coding DNA: TGTGCCAGCAGTTTAATACCGGGGGACGGCAACACCATATATTTT.

V and J are TRBV30 and TRBJ2-2; the match to TRBD1 covers 7 bases. Germline V gene data show CDR1 as GTSNPN and CDR2 as SVGIG (reference sequence). The CDR3 is 15 residues long. V lost 3 bases to trimming and J lost 3 bases; unmatched junction nucleotides: 7. The CDR3: CAWSARQGYTGELFF. CDR3 sequence (DNA): TGTGCCTGGAGCGCAAGACAGGGATACACCGGGGAGCTGTTTTTT.

The chain employs TRBV7-2 and TRBJ1-4; D not certain. The CDR3 is 16 amino acids. Trimming pared 5 bases from V and 11 bases from J, leaving 24 bases between. CDR1 SGHTA and CDR2 FQGNSA come from the germline V gene. CDR3 region: CASSPHRDKPREKLFF. The CDR3 nucleotides read TGTGCCAGCAGCCCACACCGAGATAAGCCTAGGGAGAAACTGTTTTTT.

This rearrangement joins TRBV5-5 to TRBJ2-3, with TRBD1 identical over 7 bases. V gave up 4 bases and J gave up 2 bases; unmatched junction bases: 10. The CDR3 extends over 16 amino acids. Germline CDR1 reads SGHKS; CDR2 reads YYEKEE (reference sequence). CDR3 sequence (DNA): TGTGCCAGCAGCGAGGGGGCCAGTTTTTTCACAGATACGCAGTATTTT. It specifies CASSEGASFFTDTQYF. Drawing the rest from reference TRBV5-5 and TRBJ2-3, the complete variable domain is DAGVTQSPTHLIKTRGQQVTLRCSPISGHKSVSWYQQVLGQGPQFIFQYYEKEERGRGNFPDRFSARQFPNYSSELNVNALLLGDSALYLCASSEGASFFTDTQYFGPGTRLTVL.

This clonotype has just a few counts. The chain uses TRBV18 and TRBJ2-3, with 7 positions matching TRBD1. This CDR3 region has 16 residues. Germline CDR1 and CDR2: KGHSH and LQKENI. V shed 3 bases and J 1 base; nucleotides not matched to a gene: 7. The CDR3 reads CASSPRGNVGTDTQYF. CDR3 coding DNA: TGTGCCAGCTCACCCAGGGGGAATGTGGGCACAGATACGCAGTATTTT. Based on the CDR3 plus reference TRBV18 and TRBJ2-3, the full variable domain is NAGVMQNPRHLVRRRGQEARLRCSPMKGHSHVYWYRQLPEEGLKFMVYLQKENIIDESGMPKERFSAEFPKEGPSILRIQQVVRGDSAAYFCASSPRGNVGTDTQYFGPGTRLTVL.

The CDR3 sequence: CASSPNRGLAGGPHNEQFF. The CDR3 coding sequence is TGTGCCAGCAGCCCAAACCGGGGCCTAGCGGGAGGCCCTCACAATGAGCAGTTCTTC. The chain combines TRBV13 with TRBJ2-1; TRBD2 matches at 11 bases. CDR3 length: 19 residues. V dropped 5 bases and J dropped 5; count of bases not matched to a gene: 17. CDR1 and CDR2 (germline): PRHDT, FYEKMQ (reference sequence).

This chain connects TRBV5-1 to TRBJ2-2; 9 bases are a match to TRBD1. The CDR3 covers 18 residues. Trimming cost V 0 bases and J 1 base; bases outside gene matches: 7. Germline V gene sequence: CDR1 SGHRS, CDR2 YFSETQ. The DNA of the CDR3 is TGCGCCAGCAGCTTGGCCCTGCGGGACAGGGTGAACACCGGGGAGCTGTTTTTT. This gives the protein CASSLALRDRVNTGELFF.

This clonotype was recorded at least ten times. The CDR3, as DNA: TGTGCCAGCAGGACAGAGCAGGGTAATGAAAAACTGTTTTTT. As protein: CASRTEQGNEKLFF. The V gene is TRBV12-3 or TRBV12-4, the J gene TRBJ1-4; TRBD1 is a possible D gene (5 bases). With 6 bases removed from V and 4 bases from J, the gap between germline ends came to 12 bases. This CDR3 is 14 amino acids long.

The chain uses TRBV11-2 and TRBJ2-5, with TRBD2 as a possible D gene (5 bases). The V end lost 8 bases, the J end lost 4 bases, and 14 bases lay between the germline ends. Germline CDR1 reads SGHAT; CDR2 reads FQNNGV. The CDR3 is 13 residues long. The CDR3 loop reads CASSPGMRETQYF. CDR3 bases: TGTGCCAGCTCCCCGGGAATGAGAGAGACCCAGTACTTC. Drawing the rest from reference TRBV11-2 and TRBJ2-5, the complete variable domain is EAGVAQSPRYKIIEKRQSVAFWCNPISGHATLYWYQQILGQGPKLLIQFQNNGVVDDSQLPKDRFSAERLKGVDSTLKIQPAKLEDSAVYLCASSPGMRETQYFGPGTRLLVL.

The chain carries TRBV7-2 and TRBJ2-7; D call uncertain. The V end was cut by 2 bases, the J end by 0 bases, with 11 bases between. This CDR3 is 15 amino acids long. Germline CDR1 is SGHTA and CDR2 is FQGNSA. CDR3 DNA: TGTGCCAGCAGCTTATCCGGCGTTTACTCCTACGAGCAGTACTTC. This sequence encodes CASSLSGVYSYEQYF.

This clonotype was observed a few times. This chain connects TRBV2 to TRBJ2-5; 14 bases agree with TRBD2. CDR1 is SNHLY, CDR2 FYNNEI, per germline. The trim removed 5 bases at V and 6 bases at J, leaving 5 bases unmatched. The CDR3 length is 15 residues. CDR3 amino acids: CASSQGLAGDQTQYF. DNA of the CDR3: TGTGCCAGCAGTCAGGGACTAGCGGGAGATCAGACCCAGTACTTC.

The rearrangement links TRBV7-9 to TRBJ2-2; tentative D call: TRBD2 (5 bases). The CDR3 spans 15 residues. The ends were cut back, 1 base at V and 3 bases at J, with 9 bases in the middle. Per germline, CDR1 SEHNR and CDR2 FQNEAQ (reference sequence). DNA of the CDR3: TGTGCCAGCAGCTTAGGGGAGACCTACACCGGGGAGCTGTTTTTT. Translated, it gives CASSLGETYTGELFF.

The gene calls are TRBV11-1 and TRBJ1-1; D is unclear. Trimming took off 3 bases at V and 0 bases at J, with 14 bases between the two ends. This CDR3 spans 16 amino acids. The V gene's germline CDR1 is SGHAT and CDR2 FQDESV (reference sequence). The CDR3 loop is CASSFLRLTMNTEAFF. In DNA form, the CDR3 reads TGTGCCAGCAGCTTTCTGCGGCTAACAATGAACACTGAAGCTTTCTTT. Together with reference TRBV11-1 and TRBJ1-1, the CDR3 gives the full variable domain: EAEVAQSPRYKITEKSQAVAFWCDPISGHATLYWYRQILGQGPELLVQFQDESVVDDSQLPKDRFSAERLKGVDSTLKIQPAELGDSAMYLCASSFLRLTMNTEAFFGQGTRLTVV.

The V gene is TRBV29-1, the J gene TRBJ2-5; D is tentatively TRBD1 or TRBD2 (5 bases each). With 6 bases removed from V and 0 bases from J, the gap between germline ends came to 14 bases. Germline CDR1 SQVTM, CDR2 ANQGSEA. This CDR3 region has 14 residues. The CDR3: CSVGDDPYQETQYF. The CDR3 nucleotides are TGCAGCGTGGGGGATGACCCGTACCAAGAGACCCAGTACTTC.

This clonotype was counted between two and nine times. V gene TRBV6-1 combines with J gene TRBJ1-3, with 7 positions matching TRBD1. Losses at the gene ends were 10 bases for V and 0 bases for J; bases not matched to a gene: 9. Germline CDR1 MNHNS, CDR2 SASEGT. CDR3 size: 15 residues. DNA of the CDR3: TGTGCCACTTTTGGGGACAGCAGCTCTGGAAACACCATATATTTT. Translated, it gives CATFGDSSSGNTIYF.

The chain links TRBV6-2 or TRBV6-3 to TRBJ2-5, with 8 bases that match TRBD2. Germline CDR1 MNHEY, CDR2 SVGEGT. The CDR3 has 15 amino acids. V shed 2 bases and J 5 bases; nucleotides not matched to a gene: 7. CDR3 nucleotide sequence: TGTGCCAGCAGTTACCTCGGGGGGGTCCGGGAGACCCAGTACTTC. This codes for CASSYLGGVRETQYF.

V usage is TRBV30 and J usage is TRBJ1-1; no definite D call. This CDR3 is built from 14 residues. Trimming took off 2 bases at V and 2 bases at J, with 12 bases between the two ends. In germline, CDR1 is GTSNPN, CDR2 SVGIG (reference sequence). Written as DNA, the CDR3 is TGTGCCTGGAGTCTTACTGGGCGAAACACTGAAGCTTTCTTT. Protein product: CAWSLTGRNTEAFF.

This clonotype was detected a few times. The chain employs TRBV12-3 or TRBV12-4 and TRBJ1-5; D possibly corresponds to TRBD1 (6 bases). V shed 6 bases and J shed 1 base, with 10 bases lying between them. The CDR3 is 14 residues long. The CDR3, as DNA: TGTGCCAGCAGGTCGACAGGAAGCAATCAGCCCCAGCATTTT. It translates to CASRSTGSNQPQHF.

The chain uses TRBV29-1 and TRBJ1-5, with D possibly being TRBD1 (5 bases). Germline-derived CDR1 and CDR2 are SQVTM and ANQGSEA. CDR3 size: 16 residues. Trimming removed 6 bases at V and 0 bases at J, with 18 bases between. The CDR3 DNA sequence: TGCAGCGTCGCTTTAGGGACGGCTAATAGCAATCAGCCCCAGCATTTT. It translates to CSVALGTANSNQPQHF.

DNA for the CDR3: TGTGCCAGCCAACCCAGTCAAAATAGCAATCAGCCCCAGCATTTT. It encodes CASQPSQNSNQPQHF. The V and J genes are TRBV6-1 and TRBJ1-5; D gene ambiguous. Germline V lookup: CDR1 MNHNS, CDR2 SASEGT. CDR3 length: 15 residues. V was trimmed by 8 bases and J by 0 bases, leaving 14 bases between them.

This sequence joins TRBV7-6 and TRBJ2-4; D is uncertain. The V end lost 3 bases, the J end lost 0 bases, and 9 bases lay between the germline ends. Germline V gives CDR1 SGHVS, CDR2 FNYEAQ. The CDR3 sequence is 15 residues long. The CDR3 nucleotides are TGTGCCAGCAGCTTTTTAGACGGAGCCAAAAACATTCAGTACTTC. Its protein is CASSFLDGAKNIQYF.